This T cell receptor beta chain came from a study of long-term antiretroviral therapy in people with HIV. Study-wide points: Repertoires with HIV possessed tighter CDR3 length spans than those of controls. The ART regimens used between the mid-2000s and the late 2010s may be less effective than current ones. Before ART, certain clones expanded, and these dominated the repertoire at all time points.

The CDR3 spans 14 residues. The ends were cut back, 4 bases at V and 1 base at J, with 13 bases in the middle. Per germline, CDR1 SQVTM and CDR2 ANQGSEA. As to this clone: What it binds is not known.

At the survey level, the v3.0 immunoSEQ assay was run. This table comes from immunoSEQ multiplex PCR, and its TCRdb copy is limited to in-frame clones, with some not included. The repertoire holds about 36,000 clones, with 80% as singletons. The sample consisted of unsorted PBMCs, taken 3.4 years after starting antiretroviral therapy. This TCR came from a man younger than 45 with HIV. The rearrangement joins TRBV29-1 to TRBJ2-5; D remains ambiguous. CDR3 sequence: CSVAGMAGQETQYF. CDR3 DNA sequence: TGCAGCGTTGCAGGAATGGCAGGCCAAGAGACCCAGTACTTC. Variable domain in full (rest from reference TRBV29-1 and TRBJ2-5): SAVISQKPSRDICQRGTSLTIQCQVDSQVTMMFWYRQQPGQSLTLIATANQGSEATYESGFVIDKFPISRPNLTFSTLTVSNMSPEDSSIYLCSVAGMAGQETQYFGPGTRLLVL.